This T cell receptor (beta chain) originates from a study of molecular identifiers for immune sequencing clone quantification. Points from the study as a whole: More than 98% of effector molecules, versus under 1% of naive-cell molecules, belonged to clones above 20 RNA copies.

TCRdb itself ran the PCR reads through MiXCR, one entry per CDR3 protein. The top ten hold 0.8% to 1.2% of the sample, which has 90,000 or so distinct CDR3 sequences, roughly 21% seen once. There are a few counts of this clonotype. The antigen is undetermined. This CDR3 has 14 residues. Germline CDR1 SGHAT, CDR2 FQNNGV. Trimming stripped 1 base from V and 5 bases from J, with 8 bases between. Sequencing was performed on naive CD8+ T cells from blood, with Jurkat cell RNA spiked in. This sample's subset: FACS-sorted CD8+CD4-CCR7+CD45RA+ naive T cells. The TCR was taken from a human donor in good health. Some libraries in this study had Jurkat cell RNA spiked in. The chain recombines TRBV11-2 with TRBJ2-2; tentatively, D is TRBD2 (5 bases). This CDR3 reads CASSLALATGELFF. In nucleotides, the CDR3 is TGTGCCAGCAGCTTAGCCCTAGCTACCGGGGAGCTGTTTTTT.